One T cell receptor beta chain is described in this entry. The data stem from a study of blood T cell repertoires in COVID-19. This CDR3 is 14 amino acids long. Germline CDR1 is MNHEY and CDR2 is SVGEGT. V was pared by 5 bases and J by 6 bases, with 9 bases of the junction left unmatched. TCRdb keeps only in-frame clones here, not all; method: immunoSEQ multiplex PCR. The sample contains about 380,000 clones, more than 75% of which appear only once. The clonotype originates from a woman younger than 30 who had recovered from COVID-19. Sequenced: PBMCs or T cells enriched from blood (not recorded which). This chain links TRBV6-2 or TRBV6-3 with TRBJ1-1, with 7 bases lining up with TRBD1. The CDR3 loop is CASSAPRGLAEAFF. CDR3 bases: TGTGCCAGCAGTGCACCTAGGGGGCTCGCTGAAGCTTTCTTT.